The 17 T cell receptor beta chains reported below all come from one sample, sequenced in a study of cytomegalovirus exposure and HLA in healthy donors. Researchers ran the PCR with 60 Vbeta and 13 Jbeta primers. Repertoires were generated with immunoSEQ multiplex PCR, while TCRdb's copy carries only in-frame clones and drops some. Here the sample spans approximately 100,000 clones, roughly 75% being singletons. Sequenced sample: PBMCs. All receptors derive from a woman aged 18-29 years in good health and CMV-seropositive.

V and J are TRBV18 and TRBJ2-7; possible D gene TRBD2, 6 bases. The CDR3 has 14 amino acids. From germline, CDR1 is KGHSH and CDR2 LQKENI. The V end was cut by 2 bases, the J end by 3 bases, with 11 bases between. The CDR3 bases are TGTGCCAGCTCACCAACCCCGGGACTCTACGAGCAGTACTTC. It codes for CASSPTPGLYEQYF.

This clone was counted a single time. CDR3 nucleotides: TGCAGCGTTTCCGGAGGCCCCGGGGGCACTGAAGCTTTCTTT. It encodes CSVSGGPGGTEAFF. V is TRBV29-1 and J is TRBJ1-1; the D gene is possibly TRBD1 (5 bases). This CDR3 contains 14 residues. Germline assignment: CDR1 SQVTM and CDR2 ANQGSEA. Trimming took off 5 bases at V and 4 bases at J, with 17 bases between the two ends.

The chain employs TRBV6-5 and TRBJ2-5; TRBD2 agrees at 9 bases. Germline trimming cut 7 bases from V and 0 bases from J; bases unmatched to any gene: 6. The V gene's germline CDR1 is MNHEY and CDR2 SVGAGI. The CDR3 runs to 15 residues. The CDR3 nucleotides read TGTGCCAGCACGTGGGCTAGCGGGAACCAAGAGACCCAGTACTTC. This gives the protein CASTWASGNQETQYF.

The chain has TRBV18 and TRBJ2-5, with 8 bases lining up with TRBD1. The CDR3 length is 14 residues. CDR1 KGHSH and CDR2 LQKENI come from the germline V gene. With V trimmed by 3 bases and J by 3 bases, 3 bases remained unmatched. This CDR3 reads CASSPRTGKETQYF. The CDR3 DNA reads TGTGCCAGCTCACCCAGGACAGGGAAAGAGACCCAGTACTTC. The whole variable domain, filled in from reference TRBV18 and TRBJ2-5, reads NAGVMQNPRHLVRRRGQEARLRCSPMKGHSHVYWYRQLPEEGLKFMVYLQKENIIDESGMPKERFSAEFPKEGPSILRIQQVVRGDSAAYFCASSPRTGKETQYFGPGTRLLVL.

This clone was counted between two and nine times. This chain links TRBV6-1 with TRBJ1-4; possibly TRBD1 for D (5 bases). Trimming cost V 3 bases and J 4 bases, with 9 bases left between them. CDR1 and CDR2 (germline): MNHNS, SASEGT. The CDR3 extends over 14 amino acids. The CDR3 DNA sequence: TGTGCCAGCAGTGATTGGCAGGGTAATGAAAAACTGTTTTTT. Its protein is CASSDWQGNEKLFF.

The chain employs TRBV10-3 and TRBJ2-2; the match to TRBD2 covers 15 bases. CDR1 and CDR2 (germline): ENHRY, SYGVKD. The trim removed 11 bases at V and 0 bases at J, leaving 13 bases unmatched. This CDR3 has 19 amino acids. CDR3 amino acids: CASKDGTSGRSANTGELFF. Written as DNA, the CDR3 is TGTGCCTCAAAGGACGGGACTAGCGGGAGGTCGGCGAACACCGGGGAGCTGTTTTTT.

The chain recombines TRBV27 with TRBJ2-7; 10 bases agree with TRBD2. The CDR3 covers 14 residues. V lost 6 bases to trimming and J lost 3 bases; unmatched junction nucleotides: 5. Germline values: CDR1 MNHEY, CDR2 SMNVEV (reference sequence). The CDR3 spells CASRGLADIYEQYF. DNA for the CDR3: TGTGCCAGCAGAGGACTAGCGGACATCTACGAGCAGTACTTC.

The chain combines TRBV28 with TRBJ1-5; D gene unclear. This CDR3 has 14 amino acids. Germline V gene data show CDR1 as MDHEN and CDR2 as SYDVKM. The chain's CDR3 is CSAGPLPLSQPQHF. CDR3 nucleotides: TGTAGCGCTGGTCCCCTCCCCCTAAGTCAGCCCCAGCATTTT.

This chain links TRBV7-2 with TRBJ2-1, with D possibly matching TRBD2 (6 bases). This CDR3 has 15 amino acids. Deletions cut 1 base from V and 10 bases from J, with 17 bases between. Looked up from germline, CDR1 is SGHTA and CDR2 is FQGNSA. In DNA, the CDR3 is TGTGCCAGCAGCTTAGGCGCGGGGCTTCTGGACGAGCAGTTCTTC. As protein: CASSLGAGLLDEQFF.

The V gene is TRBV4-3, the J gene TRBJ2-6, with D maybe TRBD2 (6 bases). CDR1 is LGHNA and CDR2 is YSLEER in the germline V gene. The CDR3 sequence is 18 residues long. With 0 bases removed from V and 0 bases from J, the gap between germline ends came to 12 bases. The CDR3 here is CASSQDRGGDSGANVLTF. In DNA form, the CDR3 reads TGCGCCAGCAGCCAAGATCGAGGAGGGGACTCTGGGGCCAACGTCCTGACTTTC.

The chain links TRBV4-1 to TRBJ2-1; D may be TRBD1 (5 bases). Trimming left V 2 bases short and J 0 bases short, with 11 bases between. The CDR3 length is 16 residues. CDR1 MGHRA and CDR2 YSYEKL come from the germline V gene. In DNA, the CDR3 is TGCGCCAGCAGCCAACTGGACATACTCTCCTACAATGAGCAGTTCTTC. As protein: CASSQLDILSYNEQFF.

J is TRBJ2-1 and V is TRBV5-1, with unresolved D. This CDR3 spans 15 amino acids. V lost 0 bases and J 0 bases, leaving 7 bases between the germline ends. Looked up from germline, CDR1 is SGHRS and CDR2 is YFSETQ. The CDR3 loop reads CASSLETASYNEQFF. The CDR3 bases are TGCGCCAGCAGCTTGGAAACAGCCTCCTACAATGAGCAGTTCTTC. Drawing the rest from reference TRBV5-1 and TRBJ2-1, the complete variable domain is KAGVTQTPRYLIKTRGQQVTLSCSPISGHRSVSWYQQTPGQGLQFLFEYFSETQRNKGNFPGRFSGRQFSNSRSEMNVSTLELGDSALYLCASSLETASYNEQFFGPGTRLTVL.

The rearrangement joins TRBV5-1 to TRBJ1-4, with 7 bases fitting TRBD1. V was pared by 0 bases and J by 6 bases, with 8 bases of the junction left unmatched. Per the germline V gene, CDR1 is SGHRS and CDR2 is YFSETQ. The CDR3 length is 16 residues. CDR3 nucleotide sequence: TGCGCCAGCAGCTTGGCCACAGGGGCCCGGTATGAAAAACTGTTTTTT. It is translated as CASSLATGARYEKLFF.

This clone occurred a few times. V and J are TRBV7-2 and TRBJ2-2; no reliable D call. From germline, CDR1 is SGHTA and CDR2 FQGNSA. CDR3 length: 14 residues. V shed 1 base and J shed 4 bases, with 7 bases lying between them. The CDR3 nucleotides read TGTGCCAGCAGCTTAGATCCGGGCACCGGGGAGCTGTTTTTT. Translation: CASSLDPGTGELFF.

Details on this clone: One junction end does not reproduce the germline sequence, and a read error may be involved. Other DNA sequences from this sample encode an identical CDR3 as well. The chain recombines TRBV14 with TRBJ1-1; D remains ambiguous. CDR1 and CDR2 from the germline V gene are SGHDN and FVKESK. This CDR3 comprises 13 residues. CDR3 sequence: CASSQDWNTEAFF. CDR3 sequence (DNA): TGTGCCAGTAGCCAGGACTGGAACACTGAAGCTTTCTTT.

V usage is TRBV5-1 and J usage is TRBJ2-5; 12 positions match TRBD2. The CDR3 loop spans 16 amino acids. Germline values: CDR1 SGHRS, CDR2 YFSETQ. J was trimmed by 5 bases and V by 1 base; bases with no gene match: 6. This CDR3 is CASSLSSGRAWETQYF. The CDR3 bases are TGCGCCAGCAGCTTGTCTAGCGGGAGGGCCTGGGAGACCCAGTACTTC.

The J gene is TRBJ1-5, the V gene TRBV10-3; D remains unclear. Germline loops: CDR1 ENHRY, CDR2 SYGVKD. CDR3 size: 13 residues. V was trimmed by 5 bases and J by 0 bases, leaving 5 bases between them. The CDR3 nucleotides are TGTGCCATCAGTCCAGATAGCAATCAGCCCCAGCATTTT. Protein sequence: CAISPDSNQPQHF.